These 7 T cell receptor beta chains originate from one sample sequenced in a study of T cells in Graves' hyperthyroidism and ophthalmopathy. From RNA transcripts, TCR beta CDR3 regions were amplified. HTBI primers were employed in a first-round RT-PCR of the TCR CDR3. MiXCR, run by TCRdb on the multiplex PCR reads, gives a single entry per CDR3 protein. The sample yields 500,000 to 650,000 distinct CDR3 sequences, about 15% seen once. Sequencing was performed on blood. These receptors originate from a young woman with Graves' ophthalmopathy.

To note about this clonotype: No conserved phenylalanine or tryptophan ends this CDR3, so it is likely a read error. The J gene is TRBJ2-3, the V gene TRBV24-1, with D hard to call. Germline V gene lookup returns CDR1 KGHDR and CDR2 SFDVKD. This CDR3 is 13 amino acids long. The ends were cut back, 3 bases at V and 0 bases at J, with 3 bases in the middle. In DNA, the CDR3 is TGTGCCACCAGTGATCTTAGCACAGATACGCAGTATCTT. It codes for CATSDLSTDTQYL.

This clonotype was observed a handful of times. This CDR3 is CSVVGYEQFF. In DNA, the CDR3 is TGCAGCGTTGTCGGCTATGAGCAGTTCTTC. The chain couples TRBV29-1 to TRBJ2-1; D gene ambiguous. Germline-derived CDR1 and CDR2 are SQVTM and ANQGSEA. The CDR3 covers 10 residues. Trimming removed 4 bases from V and 8 bases from J, with 6 bases in between.

This chain links TRBV9 with TRBJ2-3; 12 nucleotides match TRBD2. After removal of 0 bases from V and 2 bases from J, the junction contained 7 bases not matched to a gene. Germline CDR1 is SGDLS and CDR2 is YYNGEE. The length of the CDR3 is 18 residues. The CDR3 is CASSVGTSGRILTDTQYF. DNA for the CDR3: TGTGCCAGCAGCGTAGGTACTAGCGGGAGGATCCTCACAGATACGCAGTATTTT.

This clonotype has at least ten counts. The CDR3 here is CASSSGLGTDTQYF. The CDR3 bases are TGTGCCAGCAGCTCGGGACTAGGCACAGATACGCAGTATTTT. The gene calls are TRBV7-3 and TRBJ2-3; 8 bases fit TRBD2. Germline V CDR1 and CDR2: SGHTA, FQGTGA. Trimming removed 4 bases from V and 1 base from J; junction bases left unmatched: 1. This CDR3 is built from 14 residues.

The chain has TRBV5-6 and TRBJ2-1, with 11 bases identical to TRBD2. Germline assignment: CDR1 SGHDT and CDR2 YYEEEE. The CDR3 consists of 16 residues. The V segment lost 0 bases and the J segment 12 bases; nucleotides outside the gene matches: 11. The CDR3 nucleotides are TGTGCCAGCAGCTTGGTGGCTAGCGGGGGGCGAGGTGGGCAGTTCTTC. Its translation is CASSLVASGGRGGQFF.

The chain has TRBV15 and TRBJ2-3; D is perhaps TRBD2 (6 bases). The CDR3 has 14 residues. Germline CDR1 is LNHNV and CDR2 is YYDKDF (reference sequence). V was trimmed by 3 bases and J by 6 bases, leaving 13 bases between them. The CDR3 is CATSRYQSGDTQYF. The CDR3 DNA sequence: TGTGCCACCAGCAGGTATCAGAGCGGGGATACGCAGTATTTT.

This clonotype was detected ten times or more. The chain uses TRBV5-1 and TRBJ2-7; D uncertain. The germline V gene has CDR1 SGHRS and CDR2 YFSETQ. Trimming pared 3 bases from V and 2 bases from J, leaving 12 bases between. There are 14 residues in the CDR3. The CDR3 spells CASSSARATYEQYF. As DNA, the CDR3 is TGCGCCAGCAGCTCTGCTCGGGCCACCTACGAGCAGTACTTC.